This T cell receptor beta chain was sequenced during a study of cytotoxic CD8 clonotypes in ibrutinib-treated CLL. Overall study context: Complete response was seen in 2 patients and partial in some 25; around twelve progressed and roughly 15 stayed remitted after a median 68 months. Among the samples, the mean was roughly 260,000 productive templates and approximately 94,000 productive rearrangements.

This CDR3 spans 16 amino acids. Germline V gene sequence: CDR1 LNHDA, CDR2 SQIVND (reference sequence). V was cut by 1 base and J by 2 bases, with 12 bases left in between. Libraries were prepared by immunoSEQ multiplex PCR; TCRdb keeps only in-frame clonotypes and omits some of them. Found here are under 300,000 clones, roughly four fifths of them singletons; the top ten hold about 5.3%. Cryopreserved PBMCs were the source of about 2 micrograms of genomic DNA, which went to TCR beta libraries. The chain joins TRBV19 to TRBJ2-4, with D perhaps given as TRBD1 or TRBD2 (5 bases each). The sample consisted of PBMCs, taken at disease progression, from a patient treated with ibrutinib. This TCR derives from a human donor with chronic lymphocytic leukemia. The CDR3 DNA is TGTGCCAGTAGTATAGTAGTGGGACGGACCAAAAACATTCAGTACTTC. Its translation is CASSIVVGRTKNIQYF.